This passage covers 28 T cell receptor beta chains from one sample sequenced in a study of shared clonotypes between healthy human individuals. Using immunoSEQ multiplex PCR, the repertoire was profiled, and TCRdb retains in-frame clones only, with some absent. The repertoire holds more than 1 million clones, with around 78% as singletons. The sequenced sample was memory CD4+ T cells from PBMCs. Subset specified: CD45RA-negative fraction. The receptor set was obtained from a man between 18 and 35 years old in good health. Some clones in this sample may be carry-over from other donors' samples.

The CDR3 DNA reads as TGTGCCAGCAGCGTAGCTGGTGGGAGTTCCTCCTACGAGCAGTACTTC. This gives the protein CASSVAGGSSSYEQYF. The gene calls are TRBV9 and TRBJ2-7, with D perhaps matching TRBD2 (5 bases). V lost 0 bases and J 0 bases, leaving 13 bases between the germline ends. The CDR3 runs 16 residues. Germline lookup yields CDR1 SGDLS and CDR2 YYNGEE.

The rearrangement links TRBV5-6 to TRBJ2-7; TRBD1 agrees at 7 bases. This CDR3 has 15 residues. Per germline, CDR1 SGHDT and CDR2 YYEEEE. After removal of 4 bases from V and 0 bases from J, the junction contained 7 bases not matched to a gene. CDR3 in DNA: TGTGCCAGCAGCCCCGACAGGGCCCTCTCCTACGAGCAGTACTTC. This translates into CASSPDRALSYEQYF.

The chain has TRBV7-8 and TRBJ2-7, with TRBD1 matching over 9 bases. The trim removed 4 bases at V and 3 bases at J, leaving 7 bases unmatched. The CDR3 runs 15 residues. Germline CDR1 reads SGHVS; CDR2 reads FQNEAQ. CDR3 in amino acids: CASSSQQDRGYEQYF. For the CDR3, the DNA is TGTGCCAGCAGCTCCCAGCAGGACAGGGGCTACGAGCAGTACTTC.

Points on this clone: A single base separates this from a much larger clone, so it may be a read error. This same CDR3 is encoded by further DNA sequences in the sample. The chain employs TRBV5-1 and TRBJ2-2; 10 bases align to TRBD2. Germline values: CDR1 SGHRS, CDR2 YFSETQ. This CDR3 region has 17 residues. With 4 bases clipped from V and 1 base from J, the junction kept 7 bases outside the gene matches. Here the CDR3 reads CASSPSLAGGNTGELFF. CDR3 in DNA: TGCGCCAGCAGCCCAAGTTTAGCGGGAGGGAACACCGGGGAGCTGTTTTTT.

The DNA of the CDR3 is TGTGCCAGCAGTTTATTCAGGGATCAGCCCCAGCATTTT. This codes for CASSLFRDQPQHF. J is TRBJ1-5 and V is TRBV27, with TRBD1 as a possible D gene (5 bases). Trimming removed 1 base at V and 5 bases at J, with 6 bases between. Germline V lookup: CDR1 MNHEY, CDR2 SMNVEV (reference sequence). The CDR3 consists of 13 residues.

The chain uses TRBV28 and TRBJ1-3, with D unresolved. There are 15 residues in the CDR3. Germline-derived CDR1 and CDR2 are MDHEN and SYDVKM. Trimming left V 1 base short and J 0 bases short, with 7 bases between. The CDR3, as DNA: TGTGCCAGCAGTTTATCTGTCAACTCTGGAAACACCATATATTTT. Protein product: CASSLSVNSGNTIYF.

The V call is TRBV11-3, the J call TRBJ2-7; TRBD1 might be the D (6 bases). Germline V gene sequence: CDR1 SGHNT, CDR2 YENEEA. The CDR3 is 14 residues long. V lost 5 bases and J lost 7, with 18 bases in between. Written as DNA, the CDR3 is TGTGCCAGCAGCGCCCGGGACCCTCAGGGGGAGCAGTACTTC. Its translation is CASSARDPQGEQYF.

The rearrangement joins TRBV25-1 to TRBJ1-2; TRBD1 matches 7 bases. The trim removed 5 bases at V and 2 bases at J, leaving 5 bases unmatched. This CDR3 spans 14 amino acids. Germline V gene data show CDR1 as MGHDK and CDR2 as SYGVNS. The CDR3 reads CASSTDRLNYGYTF. The CDR3 coding sequence is TGTGCCAGCAGTACGGACAGGCTGAACTATGGCTACACCTTC.

The rearrangement uses TRBV6-1 and TRBJ1-4; D remains ambiguous. Germline CDR1 is MNHNS and CDR2 is SASEGT. This CDR3 has 15 amino acids. Trimming pared 3 bases from V and 8 bases from J, leaving 16 bases between. CDR3 coding DNA: TGTGCCAGCAGTGATCAGATGACTGGGGAAGAAAAACTGTTTTTT. It specifies CASSDQMTGEEKLFF.

This clone was found a few times. With a much larger clone just one base away, this may be a read error. The same CDR3 also results from other DNA sequences found in this sample. The V gene is TRBV14, the J gene TRBJ1-1, with a tentative D call TRBD1 (5 bases). In germline, CDR1 is SGHDN, CDR2 FVKESK. V was cut by 4 bases and J by 1 base, with 7 bases left in between. The CDR3 extends over 13 amino acids. This chain's CDR3 is CASSLQGNTEAFF. The CDR3 DNA sequence: TGTGCCAGCAGCCTTCAGGGGAACACTGAAGCTTTCTTT.

The genes are TRBV27 and TRBJ2-5; perhaps TRBD1 as D (6 bases). The CDR3 is 13 amino acids. V lost 4 bases to trimming and J lost 3 bases, with 9 bases between them. Germline V gene sequence: CDR1 MNHEY, CDR2 SMNVEV (reference sequence). In DNA form, the CDR3 reads TGTGCCAGCAGTTCAGGGGTGGAAGAGACCCAGTACTTC. This codes for CASSSGVEETQYF.

V gene TRBV7-2 combines with J gene TRBJ1-1; D is perhaps TRBD1 (5 bases). The CDR3 is made up of 18 amino acids. Germline-derived CDR1 and CDR2 are SGHTA and FQGNSA. V lost 1 base and J lost 1, with 19 bases in between. The DNA for the CDR3 is TGTGCCAGCAGCTTAGGGCAGGGAAGAGGAGGATGGAACACTGAAGCTTTCTTT. It encodes CASSLGQGRGGWNTEAFF.

The V and J genes are TRBV30 and TRBJ1-5, with a possible D match to TRBD1 (5 bases). CDR1 and CDR2 from the germline V gene are GTSNPN and SVGIG (reference sequence). V dropped 2 bases and J dropped 5 bases, with 10 bases sitting between them. The CDR3 runs 13 residues. The CDR3 here is CAWSLGGDQPQHF. The CDR3 DNA follows: TGTGCCTGGAGTTTAGGAGGGGATCAGCCCCAGCATTTT. Looking up the rest from reference TRBV30 and TRBJ1-5 gives the full variable domain: SQTIHQWPATLVQPVGSPLSLECTVEGTSNPNLYWYRQAAGRGLQLLFYSVGIGQISSEVPQNLSASRPQDRQFILSSKKLLLSDSGFYLCAWSLGGDQPQHFGDGTRLSIL.

This clone was seen once. The chain uses TRBV2 and TRBJ1-2; D remains unclear. The CDR3 has 15 residues. V lost 6 bases, J lost 1 base, and 15 bases lay in between. Germline assignment: CDR1 SNHLY and CDR2 FYNNEI. CDR3 sequence: CASRELMTVNYGYTF. CDR3 nucleotides: TGTGCCAGCAGAGAGTTAATGACGGTTAACTATGGCTACACCTTC.

The V gene is TRBV6-5, the J gene TRBJ1-1, with 10 positions matching TRBD1. V lost 6 bases to trimming and J lost 5 bases; unmatched junction nucleotides: 9. Germline V gene sequence: CDR1 MNHEY, CDR2 SVGAGI. The CDR3 covers 15 residues. The CDR3 protein is CASRPPTGGATEAFF. The DNA for the CDR3 is TGTGCCAGCAGACCCCCGACAGGGGGCGCGACTGAAGCTTTCTTT.

This clone was observed a handful of times. J is TRBJ2-7 and V is TRBV15; TRBD2 matches 7 bases. The CDR3 extends over 16 amino acids. Germline V lookup: CDR1 LNHNV, CDR2 YYDKDF (reference sequence). The ends lost 1 base at V and 5 bases at J; junction bases unmatched: 11. CDR3 DNA: TGTGCCACCAGCAGAGCGAGGCAAGCGGGAAGGGACGAGCAGTACTTC. Translation: CATSRARQAGRDEQYF.

The chain uses TRBV6-1 and TRBJ1-5, with D uncertain. CDR3 length: 14 amino acids. Germline lookup yields CDR1 MNHNS and CDR2 SASEGT. The V and J ends lost 2 bases and 3 bases respectively, with 8 bases between them. The chain's CDR3 is CASSERPTNQPQHF. The CDR3 bases are TGTGCCAGCAGTGAAAGGCCTACCAATCAGCCCCAGCATTTT.

The V and J genes are TRBV2 and TRBJ1-5, with 8 bases that match TRBD1. Germline CDR1 is SNHLY and CDR2 is FYNNEI. This CDR3 spans 16 amino acids. V lost 4 bases and J lost 3; bases outside the gene matches: 8. The CDR3 DNA sequence: TGTGCCAGCAGTGGAAGAGGGACAGGCGCCAATCAGCCCCAGCATTTT. This sequence encodes CASSGRGTGANQPQHF.

The J gene is TRBJ2-3, the V gene TRBV6-6; the D gene could be TRBD1 or TRBD2 (5 bases each). The CDR3 spans 15 residues. Trimming cost V 5 bases and J 2 bases, with 14 bases left between them. Germline V gene data show CDR1 as MNHNY and CDR2 as SVGAGI (reference sequence). CDR3 protein: CASSPGRTYTDTQYF. The CDR3 coding sequence is TGTGCCAGCAGTCCGGGGCGAACCTACACAGATACGCAGTATTTT.

This clone was observed a handful of times. This rearrangement joins TRBV10-3 to TRBJ2-5, with TRBD2 identical over 9 bases. CDR3 size: 16 residues. Germline V lookup: CDR1 ENHRY, CDR2 SYGVKD. After removal of 1 base from V and 2 bases from J, the junction contained 5 bases not matched to a gene. CDR3 bases: TGTGCCATCAGTGAGTGGGCTAGCGGGATTCAAGAGACCCAGTACTTC. As protein: CAISEWASGIQETQYF.

J is TRBJ2-3 and V is TRBV4-3, with D unresolved. V lost 0 bases to trimming and J lost 1 base, with 8 bases between them. The CDR3 runs to 15 residues. Germline V gives CDR1 LGHNA, CDR2 YSLEER. The CDR3 sequence is CASSQERSGTDTQYF. The CDR3 coding sequence is TGCGCCAGCAGCCAAGAAAGGAGCGGCACAGATACGCAGTATTTT.

This rearrangement joins TRBV15 to TRBJ2-3, with TRBD2 matching 12 bases. The junction had 8 bases not matched to a gene; V was cut back by 3 bases and J by 4 bases. The CDR3 covers 17 residues. Germline loops: CDR1 LNHNV, CDR2 YYDKDF (reference sequence). In DNA, the CDR3 is TGTGCCACCAGCAGGGATTATCCTAGCGGGAGGGCAGATACGCAGTATTTT. Residues: CATSRDYPSGRADTQYF.

The gene calls are TRBV7-9 and TRBJ2-4, with unresolved D. Germline CDR1 SEHNR, CDR2 FQNEAQ (reference sequence). The CDR3 is made up of 14 amino acids. Trimming took 5 bases from V and 1 from J, leaving 9 bases between them. The CDR3 spells CASSQANAKNIQYF. The DNA for the CDR3 is TGTGCCAGCAGCCAGGCCAATGCCAAAAACATTCAGTACTTC.

This chain joins TRBV6-5 and TRBJ2-3; possible D gene TRBD1, 6 bases. In germline, CDR1 is MNHEY, CDR2 SVGAGI. Deletions cut 0 bases from V and 6 bases from J, with 10 bases between. The CDR3 consists of 14 residues. As DNA, the CDR3 is TGTGCCAGCAGTTACTCGAGAAGGGGGGATACGCAGTATTTT. This gives the protein CASSYSRRGDTQYF.

V gene TRBV5-1 combines with J gene TRBJ2-1; D perhaps matches TRBD2 (5 bases). The CDR3 runs to 15 residues. Germline V lookup: CDR1 SGHRS, CDR2 YFSETQ. Trimming took off 0 bases at V and 7 bases at J, with 14 bases between the two ends. CDR3: CASSLVAASGNEQFF. The CDR3 nucleotides are TGCGCCAGCAGCTTGGTAGCAGCATCGGGGAATGAGCAGTTCTTC.

This clone was detected only once. The chain carries TRBV5-4 and TRBJ2-1; D may be TRBD1 (7 bases). The CDR3 has 15 residues. V was shortened by 6 bases and J by 3 bases, with 16 bases between the two germline ends. CDR1 and CDR2 (germline): SGHNT, YYREEE (reference sequence). Here the CDR3 reads CASTPSQGGYNEQFF. In nucleotides, the CDR3 is TGTGCCAGCACCCCATCGCAGGGGGGCTACAATGAGCAGTTCTTC. Complete variable domain (other parts from reference TRBV5-4 and TRBJ2-1): ETGVTQSPTHLIKTRGQQVTLRCSSQSGHNTVSWYQQALGQGPQFIFQYYREEENGRGNFPPRFSGLQFPNYSSELNVNALELDDSALYLCASTPSQGGYNEQFFGPGTRLTVL.

The rearrangement uses TRBV2 and TRBJ2-3; 7 nucleotides align to TRBD2. CDR3 length: 15 amino acids. V gave up 0 bases and J gave up 1 base; unmatched junction bases: 1. Germline CDR1 reads SNHLY; CDR2 reads FYNNEI. The CDR3 bases are TGTGCCAGCAGTGAAGCGGGGGGGGGCACAGATACGCAGTATTTT. Translated, it gives CASSEAGGGTDTQYF.

The chain couples TRBV10-3 to TRBJ1-2; 9 bases map to TRBD1. CDR1 is ENHRY, CDR2 SYGVKD, per germline. V shed 6 bases and J 6 bases; nucleotides not matched to a gene: 8. CDR3 size: 14 residues. CDR3 nucleotides: TGTGCCATCAGCGATACAGGGGGCGCAGATGGCTACACCTTC. Encoded protein: CAISDTGGADGYTF.